These 22 T cell receptor beta chains originate from one sample sequenced in a study of blood T cell repertoires in COVID-19. TCRdb keeps only in-frame clones here, not all; method: immunoSEQ multiplex PCR. This table holds 350,000 to 400,000 clones, around 87% found once. The sample consisted of peripheral blood. These receptors were collected from a man aged 18 to 30 with active or convalescent COVID-19.

This rearrangement joins TRBV7-6 to TRBJ1-2; D unclear. V gave up 7 bases and J gave up 4 bases, with 16 bases separating them. The germline CDR1 and CDR2 sequences are SGHVS and FNYEAQ. The CDR3 consists of 14 residues. CDR3 region: CASTSDSWTYGYTF. As DNA, the CDR3 is TGTGCCAGCACCTCGGACTCATGGACCTATGGCTACACCTTC.

The genes are TRBV7-9 and TRBJ2-5; 9 positions match TRBD2. V was clipped by 2 bases and J by 2 bases; unmatched bases: 0. This CDR3 is 14 amino acids long. CDR1 and CDR2 from the germline V gene are SEHNR and FQNEAQ (reference sequence). The CDR3 bases are TGTGCCAGCAGCTTACTAGCGGGACAAGAGACCCAGTACTTC. It is translated as CASSLLAGQETQYF.

Here the CDR3 reads CASSQPGQSELFF. CDR3 coding DNA: TGTGCCAGCAGCCAGCCGGGTCAGAGTGAGCTGTTTTTT. This chain uses TRBV7-8 with TRBJ2-2, with D uncertain. The CDR3 contains 13 residues. Trimming left V 5 bases short and J 11 bases short, with 15 bases between. CDR1 is SGHVS and CDR2 is FQNEAQ in the germline V gene.

This clone was seen only a few times. V is TRBV5-1 and J is TRBJ2-2, with D perhaps TRBD2 (7 bases). The germline V and J ends were trimmed by 6 bases and 3 bases, with 15 bases remaining between them. There are 15 residues in the CDR3. Germline assignment: CDR1 SGHRS and CDR2 YFSETQ. CDR3 sequence: CASTLVGGDTGELFF. The CDR3 DNA is TGCGCCAGCACCCTCGTAGGGGGGGACACCGGGGAGCTGTTTTTT.

The chain is built from TRBV9 and TRBJ1-1, with TRBD1 matching over 8 bases. V trimming: 3 bases; J trimming: 5 bases; junction bases outside the gene matches: 6. The CDR3 runs to 14 residues. Germline-derived CDR1 and CDR2 are SGDLS and YYNGEE. CDR3 loop: CASSEWTGRTEAFF. DNA of the CDR3: TGTGCCAGCAGCGAGTGGACAGGGCGTACTGAAGCTTTCTTT. The full variable domain, with the rest looked up from reference TRBV9 and TRBJ1-1, is DSGVTQTPKHLITATGQRVTLRCSPRSGDLSVYWYQQSLDQGLQFLIQYYNGEERAKGNILERFSAQQFPDLHSELNLSSLELGDSALYFCASSEWTGRTEAFFGQGTRLTVV.

The chain uses TRBV18 and TRBJ1-4, with D maybe TRBD1 (6 bases). Germline-derived CDR1 and CDR2 are KGHSH and LQKENI. The CDR3 sequence is 13 residues long. Trimming left V 3 bases short and J 9 bases short, with 11 bases between. CDR3 in DNA: TGTGCCAGCTCACCCCTTGACAGGAAAAAACTGTTTTTT. This gives the protein CASSPLDRKKLFF.

The CDR3 sequence: CASSTGNEKLFF. In DNA form, the CDR3 reads TGTGCCAGCTCCACAGGAAATGAAAAACTGTTTTTT. The chain is built from TRBV27 and TRBJ1-4, with D perhaps TRBD1 (5 bases). V was clipped by 8 bases and J by 5 bases, with 9 bases between them. The CDR3 has 12 residues. The germline gives CDR1 MNHEY, CDR2 SMNVEV (reference sequence).

The chain combines TRBV27 with TRBJ1-6; 7 nucleotides line up with TRBD1. Per the germline V gene, CDR1 is MNHEY and CDR2 is SMNVEV (reference sequence). Germline trimming cut 7 bases from V and 2 bases from J; bases unmatched to any gene: 8. CDR3 size: 16 residues. The DNA for the CDR3 is TGTGCCAGCACCTCTCACGACAGGGCCTATAATTCACCCCTCCACTTT. Translation gives CASTSHDRAYNSPLHF.

The chain links TRBV28 to TRBJ2-1; the D is unclear. CDR1 is MDHEN and CDR2 is SYDVKM in the germline V gene. The CDR3 loop spans 14 amino acids. Trimming removed 7 bases at V and 1 base at J, with 11 bases between. The CDR3 sequence: CASKSRLSYNEQFF. The CDR3 nucleotides are TGTGCCAGCAAGTCACGGTTGTCCTACAATGAGCAGTTCTTC.

This sequence joins TRBV7-6 and TRBJ2-7, with 12 bases identical to TRBD2. Germline loops: CDR1 SGHVS, CDR2 FNYEAQ. CDR3 length: 16 residues. The J segment lost 5 bases and the V segment lost 5 bases, leaving 10 bases of the junction unmatched. The CDR3 DNA reads as TGTGCCAGCAGCCCGAACCTGGGACTAGCGGGCAACGAGCAGTACTTC. It yields the protein CASSPNLGLAGNEQYF.

This chain connects TRBV9 to TRBJ2-3; tentatively, D is TRBD2 (6 bases). The germline V and J ends were trimmed by 0 bases and 2 bases, with 10 bases remaining between them. CDR1 and CDR2 (germline): SGDLS, YYNGEE. CDR3 length equals 15 residues. In DNA, the CDR3 is TGTGCCAGCAGCGTAGAGGGCGGGACCACAGATACGCAGTATTTT. This translates into CASSVEGGTTDTQYF.

For the CDR3, the DNA is TGTGCCAGCAGTTCGGGATCGAGCAATCAGCCCCAGCATTTT. It is translated as CASSSGSSNQPQHF. V gene TRBV27 combines with J gene TRBJ1-5; D unresolved. The germline CDR1 and CDR2 sequences are MNHEY and SMNVEV (reference sequence). V dropped 4 bases and J dropped 1 base, with 8 bases sitting between them. The CDR3 covers 14 residues.

The chain links TRBV6-2 or TRBV6-3 to TRBJ2-7, with 8 positions matching TRBD1. The CDR3 has 15 amino acids. V lost 4 bases, J lost 6 bases, and 11 bases stayed unmatched. The germline CDR1 and CDR2 sequences are MNHEY and SVGEGT. CDR3 sequence reads: CASSLVGPTGGEQYF. CDR3 DNA sequence: TGTGCCAGCAGTTTAGTGGGTCCAACAGGGGGCGAGCAGTACTTC.

This chain uses TRBV4-1 with TRBJ2-7; D is possibly TRBD2 (6 bases). The CDR3 loop spans 15 amino acids. V was pared by 0 bases and J by 2 bases, with 11 bases between. Per the germline V gene, CDR1 is MGHRA and CDR2 is YSYEKL. CDR3 in amino acids: CASSQDLAGPYEQYF. In DNA form, the CDR3 reads TGCGCCAGCAGCCAAGATTTGGCGGGGCCCTACGAGCAGTACTTC.

This chain links TRBV4-3 with TRBJ2-7; TRBD1 is a possible D gene (6 bases). Trimming removed 1 base at V and 2 bases at J, with 9 bases between. Germline CDR1 is LGHNA and CDR2 is YSLEER. The CDR3 is made up of 14 amino acids. CDR3 sequence: CASSQVRGTYEQYF. DNA for the CDR3: TGCGCCAGCAGCCAAGTCAGGGGAACCTACGAGCAGTACTTC.

This chain links TRBV11-1 with TRBJ1-2; the D gene is possibly TRBD1 (5 bases). The CDR3 covers 15 residues. V shed 5 bases and J shed 4 bases, with 17 bases lying between them. CDR1 and CDR2 (germline): SGHAT, FQDESV (reference sequence). The CDR3 sequence: CASSPSDGGPYGYTF. The CDR3 DNA reads as TGTGCCAGCAGCCCCAGCGACGGGGGTCCCTATGGCTACACCTTC.

This clone was picked up a small number of times. This chain uses TRBV7-2 with TRBJ1-2; tentatively, D is TRBD1 (6 bases). From germline, CDR1 is SGHTA and CDR2 FQGNSA. Trimming stripped 5 bases from V and 5 bases from J, with 15 bases between. CDR3 length: 14 amino acids. The CDR3 is CASSQVQGVYGYTF. The DNA for the CDR3 is TGTGCCAGCAGCCAAGTACAGGGTGTGTATGGCTACACCTTC.

This rearrangement joins TRBV19 to TRBJ1-2; D perhaps matches TRBD1 (6 bases). Germline CDR1 is LNHDA and CDR2 is SQIVND (reference sequence). V lost 0 bases and J lost 4, with 15 bases in between. CDR3 length: 16 amino acids. The CDR3 DNA reads as TGTGCCAGTAGTATAGATATGACAGGCCTTAGCTATGGCTACACCTTC. It encodes CASSIDMTGLSYGYTF.

The V gene is TRBV12-3 or TRBV12-4, the J gene TRBJ1-5, with D tentatively TRBD1 (6 bases). Trimming shortened V by 9 bases and J by 2 bases, and 8 bases separated the two germline ends. The CDR3 extends over 12 amino acids. The CDR3 nucleotides read TGTGCCAGTTCAGGGGGCAATCAGCCCCAGCATTTT. Amino acid sequence: CASSGGNQPQHF.

This chain joins TRBV5-1 and TRBJ1-2; 9 bases fit TRBD1. Germline-derived CDR1 and CDR2 are SGHRS and YFSETQ. The CDR3 is 16 residues long. With V trimmed by 4 bases and J by 0 bases, 7 bases remained unmatched. The CDR3: CASSPPGTGTNYGYTF. DNA of the CDR3: TGCGCCAGCAGCCCCCCCGGGACAGGGACTAACTATGGCTACACCTTC.

The V and J genes are TRBV11-1 and TRBJ1-2; D may be TRBD1 (5 bases). The germline V and J ends were trimmed by 2 bases and 5 bases, with 15 bases remaining between them. The germline V gene encodes CDR1 SGHAT and CDR2 FQDESV (reference sequence). CDR3 size: 15 residues. CDR3 protein: CASSLSGQGLYGYTF. DNA for the CDR3: TGTGCCAGCAGCTTATCTGGTCAGGGTTTGTATGGCTACACCTTC. The full variable domain, rest sourced from reference TRBV11-1 and TRBJ1-2, is EAEVAQSPRYKITEKSQAVAFWCDPISGHATLYWYRQILGQGPELLVQFQDESVVDDSQLPKDRFSAERLKGVDSTLKIQPAELGDSAMYLCASSLSGQGLYGYTFGSGTRLTVV.

The chain combines TRBV15 with TRBJ2-1, with 7 bases identical to TRBD1. The germline V gene has CDR1 LNHNV and CDR2 YYDKDF (reference sequence). With V trimmed by 1 base and J by 8 bases, 5 bases remained unmatched. The CDR3 runs to 14 residues. The CDR3 protein is CATSRAIDRDEQFF. CDR3 sequence (DNA): TGTGCCACCAGCAGAGCCATTGACAGGGATGAGCAGTTCTTC.